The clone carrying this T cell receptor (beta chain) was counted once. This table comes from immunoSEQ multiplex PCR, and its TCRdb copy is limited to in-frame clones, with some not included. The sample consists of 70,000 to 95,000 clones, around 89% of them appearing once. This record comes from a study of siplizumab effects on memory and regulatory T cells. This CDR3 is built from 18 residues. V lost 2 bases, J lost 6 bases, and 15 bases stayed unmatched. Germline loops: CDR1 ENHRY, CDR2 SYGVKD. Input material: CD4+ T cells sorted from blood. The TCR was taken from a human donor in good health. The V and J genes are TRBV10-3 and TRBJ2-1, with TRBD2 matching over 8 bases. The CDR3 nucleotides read TGTGCCATCAGTGAGCTAGGGCCCGGGACTAGGGAGGGCAATGAGCAGTTCTTC. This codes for CAISELGPGTREGNEQFF.